This T cell receptor beta chain was recorded in a study of vaccination and CD4 T cells after COVID-19. Whole-study context: Cells were stimulated with overlapping spike peptides from SARS-CoV-2, HCoV-NL63, HCoV-OC43 and HCoV-229E.

The sample's treatment: roughly 10-day PBMC culture with coronavirus spike peptide pools or control peptides (ViraFEST assay). ViraFEST sequenced TCRs after peptide-pool expansion of antigen-specific T cells. Sequenced with the Oncomine TCR Beta short-read assay was DNA taken from cultured CD4+ T cells. After culture, CD4+ T cells served as the source for genomic DNA extraction. TCRdb passed the PCR reads through MiXCR, listing each CDR3 protein once. The top ten hold roughly 7.8% of the sample, which has about 15,000 distinct CDR3 sequences, under 60% seen once. Germline-derived CDR1 and CDR2 are MRHNA and SNTAGT. V was cut by 3 bases and J by 6 bases, with 15 bases left in between. CDR3 length: 15 amino acids. Only one count was recorded for this clonotype. Its matching antigen is unknown.

Material: CD4+ T cells from blood, cultured in vitro. This clonotype originated in a human donor who had recovered from COVID-19. V and J are TRBV6-4 and TRBJ2-1, with D maybe TRBD1 (6 bases). CDR3 nucleotides: TGTGCCAGCAGTGAGTCAGGGGCCCAAGGCAATGAGCAGTTCTTC. Amino acid sequence: CASSESGAQGNEQFF.